This TCR beta chain was documented in a study of blood T cell repertoires in COVID-19. Whole-study context: Samples representing acute and convalescent COVID-19 were sourced from the United States, Italy and Spain. T cells, B-cell-depleted T cells, or PBMCs provided the cDNA or gDNA that served as material.

Trimming left V 0 bases short and J 4 bases short, with 7 bases between. This CDR3 spans 13 amino acids. Per the germline V gene, CDR1 is SGDLS and CDR2 is YYNGEE. Original processing methods: By means of reference gene primer amplification, nucleated cell counts were estimated. Sequencing was performed with immunoSEQ multiplex PCR; in TCRdb, only in-frame clones are kept and a portion is missing. Clone size and the V and J calls come from that table; the DNA yielded D and trimming. The data hold a few hundred thousand clones, with more than 85% observed a single time. This chain links TRBV9 with TRBJ1-2; D gene uncertain. The clonotype originates from a man aged 55-75 years with acute or convalescent COVID-19. The sample was peripheral blood. CDR3 loop: CASSVGGSYGYTF. As DNA, the CDR3 is TGTGCCAGCAGCGTAGGAGGAAGCTATGGCTACACCTTC.